The clone carrying this T cell receptor (beta chain) was found a few times. Every isolated RNA sample was fully reverse transcribed, so sequencing captured expressed TCRB transcripts. The method was immunoSEQ multiplex PCR; TCRdb's version includes in-frame clones alone and lacks a portion of them. Of 350,000 to 450,000 clones in the sample, around 15% are singletons; the top ten hold about 0.018%. The sample comes from a study of beta chain features in type 1 diabetes. Study as a whole: All samples yielded 100 million to 140 million examined sorted cells.

CDR3 length: 16 amino acids. Germline values: CDR1 MGHRA, CDR2 YSYEKL. Trimming removed 0 bases at V and 2 bases at J, with 13 bases between. Markers CD45RO/CCR7/CD25/CD127/CD95/CD27 served to sort CD4+ naive, central memory, regulatory and stem cell-like memory cells. The chain links TRBV4-1 to TRBJ1-2; no clear D gene. The clonotype originates from a woman aged 18-29 years in good health. Sequencing was done on a sample of naive CD4+ T cells from blood. The CDR3 reads CASSQDMLNRNYGYTF. The CDR3 DNA reads as TGCGCCAGCAGCCAAGATATGCTCAACAGAAACTATGGCTACACCTTC.